This TCR beta chain was captured in a study of T cell changes during pregnancy in multiple sclerosis. Repertoires were generated with immunoSEQ multiplex PCR, while TCRdb's copy carries only in-frame clones and drops some. The sample has around 130,000 clones; roughly 96% are singletons. Looked up from germline, CDR1 is SGHAT and CDR2 is FQNNGV. Deletions cut 1 base from V and 0 bases from J, with 16 bases between. The CDR3 runs to 17 residues. The starting material was peripheral blood, obtained after pregnancy. V gene TRBV11-2 combines with J gene TRBJ2-7; TRBD2 might be the D (6 bases). The TCR comes from a female donor with multiple sclerosis, enrolled in a pregnancy study. The CDR3 coding sequence is TGTGCCAGCAGCTTAGTCACCAGCGGGCTAAGCTCCTACGAGCAGTACTTC. Amino acids: CASSLVTSGLSSYEQYF.